This paragraph reports one T cell receptor beta chain. Enrollment of patients from Seattle took place during active infection, with longitudinal follow-up. Under the authors' procedure: For nucleated cells, counts were estimated from reference gene primer amplification. The repertoire was sequenced with immunoSEQ multiplex PCR; TCRdb's copy has only in-frame clones and lacks some. Clone size and V and J calls were adopted from that table, with D and trimming inferred from the DNA. The sample consists of some 270,000 clones, roughly 88% of them appearing once. These data come from a study of blood T cell repertoires in COVID-19. The overall study: There were acute and convalescent COVID-19 samples, and they came from the United States, Italy and Spain. Sources were T cells, B-cell-depleted T cells, or PBMCs; the material itself was cDNA or gDNA.

Per the germline V gene, CDR1 is KGHSH and CDR2 is LQKENI. The CDR3 spans 12 residues. The V end was cut by 6 bases, the J end by 2 bases, with 8 bases between. The sequencing sample was made of peripheral blood. The chain uses TRBV18 and TRBJ2-7; TRBD1 is a possible D gene (6 bases). This sequence originates from a human donor with COVID-19, enrolled during active disease. The donor label of this sample is uncertain. The CDR3 sequence: CASSGQTYEQYF. As DNA, the CDR3 is TGTGCCAGCTCCGGACAGACCTACGAGCAGTACTTC.